This passage covers 27 T cell receptor beta chains from one sample sequenced in a study of cytomegalovirus exposure and HLA in healthy donors. Primers for the PCR totalled 60 Vbeta and 13 Jbeta. Here immunoSEQ multiplex PCR was the method, and the copy in TCRdb shows in-frame clones only, minus some. The repertoire holds about 150,000 clones, with less than 90% as singletons. Sequencing was done on a sample of PBMCs. The receptors stem from a man younger than 35 in good health and CMV-seronegative.

CDR3 protein: CASSWGKSSYNSPLHF. Written as DNA, the CDR3 is TGTGCCAGCAGTTGGGGCAAAAGCTCCTATAATTCACCCCTCCACTTT. This chain links TRBV6-5 with TRBJ1-6; D possibly corresponds to TRBD1 (5 bases). Between the trimmed V and J ends, which lost 4 bases and 0 bases, there was a span of 10 bases. The CDR3 is made up of 16 amino acids. CDR1 and CDR2 from the germline V gene are MNHEY and SVGAGI.

The chain employs TRBV11-2 and TRBJ1-3, with 7 bases lining up with TRBD1. Germline lookup yields CDR1 SGHAT and CDR2 FQNNGV. This CDR3 has 18 amino acids. V lost 5 bases and J lost 0; bases outside the gene matches: 13. CDR3 coding DNA: TGTGCCAGCAGCAACTCCGGGACAGCTAAGAGCTCTGGAAACACCATATATTTT. It translates to CASSNSGTAKSSGNTIYF.

Here the CDR3 DNA reads TGTGCCAGCAGCCCGCGGACTAGCAGGTACATTCAGTACTTC. It encodes CASSPRTSRYIQYF. The chain uses TRBV5-6 and TRBJ2-4; 8 nucleotides match TRBD2. This CDR3 spans 14 amino acids. After removal of 4 bases from V and 8 bases from J, the junction contained 8 bases not matched to a gene. Germline assignment: CDR1 SGHDT and CDR2 YYEEEE.

The chain employs TRBV6-5 and TRBJ1-5, with a weak D call TRBD1 (5 bases). The CDR3 runs to 15 residues. Germline V gene data show CDR1 as MNHEY and CDR2 as SVGAGI. V gave up 6 bases and J gave up 1 base, with 13 bases separating them. CDR3 residues: CASRHKGWSNQPQHF. CDR3 nucleotide sequence: TGTGCCAGCAGACATAAGGGGTGGAGCAATCAGCCCCAGCATTTT.

The chain has TRBV7-9 and TRBJ1-4, with no clear D. V dropped 3 bases and J dropped 3 bases, with 8 bases sitting between them. The germline V gene has CDR1 SEHNR and CDR2 FQNEAQ (reference sequence). This CDR3 region has 14 residues. CDR3 in DNA: TGTGCCAGCAGCTTTGGAGGATCTAATGAAAAACTGTTTTTT. This codes for CASSFGGSNEKLFF. Based on the CDR3 plus reference TRBV7-9 and TRBJ1-4, the full variable domain is DTGVSQNPRHKITKRGQNVTFRCDPISEHNRLYWYRQTLGQGPEFLTYFQNEAQLEKSRLLSDRFSAERPKGSFSTLEIQRTEQGDSAMYLCASSFGGSNEKLFFGSGTQLSVL.

V is TRBV7-9 and J is TRBJ1-4; a weak D match, TRBD1 (6 bases). Germline V lookup: CDR1 SEHNR, CDR2 FQNEAQ (reference sequence). Trimming took off 5 bases at V and 3 bases at J, with 13 bases between the two ends. This CDR3 is 15 amino acids long. This CDR3 is CASSGRQVSNEKLFF. CDR3 bases: TGTGCCAGCAGCGGAAGACAGGTCTCTAATGAAAAACTGTTTTTT. Looking up the rest from reference TRBV7-9 and TRBJ1-4 gives the full variable domain: DTGVSQNPRHKITKRGQNVTFRCDPISEHNRLYWYRQTLGQGPEFLTYFQNEAQLEKSRLLSDRFSAERPKGSFSTLEIQRTEQGDSAMYLCASSGRQVSNEKLFFGSGTQLSVL.

The J gene is TRBJ2-3, the V gene TRBV7-3; 8 positions match TRBD2. V was pared by 1 base and J by 3 bases, with 12 bases of the junction left unmatched. CDR1 is SGHTA and CDR2 is FQGTGA in the germline V gene. There are 18 residues in the CDR3. DNA of the CDR3: TGTGCCAGCAGCTTAAACCGCTATGAGGTAGCGGGGACAGATACGCAGTATTTT. It is translated as CASSLNRYEVAGTDTQYF.

J is TRBJ2-7 and V is TRBV7-3; TRBD2 agrees at 12 bases. The CDR3 spans 17 residues. Per germline, CDR1 SGHTA and CDR2 FQGTGA. V lost 5 bases and J lost 4; bases outside the gene matches: 12. In DNA, the CDR3 is TGTGCCAGCAGCCCCGCGGTGTCACTAGCGGGAGGATACGAGCAGTACTTC. It specifies CASSPAVSLAGGYEQYF.

This rearrangement joins TRBV27 to TRBJ2-3; 7 bases align to TRBD1. This CDR3 contains 16 residues. From germline, CDR1 is MNHEY and CDR2 SMNVEV (reference sequence). With V trimmed by 0 bases and J by 6 bases, 9 bases remained unmatched. The DNA for the CDR3 is TGTGCCAGCAGTTTATCGGAGGCAGGGGGTGTGGATACGCAGTATTTT. It encodes CASSLSEAGGVDTQYF.

The chain uses TRBV9 and TRBJ2-1, with D perhaps TRBD2 (7 bases). This CDR3 is built from 15 residues. CDR1 SGDLS and CDR2 YYNGEE come from the germline V gene. With 0 bases removed from V and 10 bases from J, the gap between germline ends came to 17 bases. The CDR3 is CASSVGGGPPGEQFF. The CDR3 DNA sequence: TGTGCCAGCAGCGTAGGCGGGGGCCCCCCTGGGGAGCAGTTCTTC.

In DNA form, the CDR3 reads TGTGCCAGCAGCGCCGTAGCGGGGGGTCCCAATGAGCAGTTCTTC. Translation gives CASSAVAGGPNEQFF. The rearrangement uses TRBV9 and TRBJ2-1; 10 nucleotides agree with TRBD2. Germline assignment: CDR1 SGDLS and CDR2 YYNGEE. Unmatched junction bases numbered 6, after V lost 3 bases and J lost 6 bases. The CDR3 loop spans 15 amino acids. The full variable domain, in which reference TRBV9 and TRBJ2-1 provide the parts outside the CDR3, is DSGVTQTPKHLITATGQRVTLRCSPRSGDLSVYWYQQSLDQGLQFLIQYYNGEERAKGNILERFSAQQFPDLHSELNLSSLELGDSALYFCASSAVAGGPNEQFFGPGTRLTVL.

The CDR3: CASSLTSGGLTYEQYF. As DNA, the CDR3 is TGCGCCAGCAGCTTGACTAGCGGGGGGCTAACCTACGAGCAGTACTTC. The genes are TRBV5-1 and TRBJ2-7; TRBD2 matches at 12 bases. This CDR3 is built from 16 residues. CDR1 is SGHRS, CDR2 YFSETQ, per germline. V lost 1 base and J lost 2; bases outside the gene matches: 4.

The V call is TRBV4-1, the J call TRBJ2-1; 9 bases agree with TRBD1. CDR3 length: 19 residues. V was clipped by 6 bases and J by 0 bases; unmatched bases: 15. Per germline, CDR1 MGHRA and CDR2 YSYEKL. The CDR3 nucleotides read TGCGCCAGCAGGCGAAGGGCGGGACAGGGCCCAGTCTCCTACAATGAGCAGTTCTTC. Amino acids: CASRRRAGQGPVSYNEQFF.

V is TRBV5-3 and J is TRBJ2-7; TRBD2 might be the D (5 bases). TRBV5-3 is an ORF, and what it does is uncertain. Trimming removed 3 bases from V and 0 bases from J, with 16 bases in between. The CDR3 covers 16 residues. In DNA, the CDR3 is TGTGCCAGAAGCTGCCCTCTCGCGGGCGGCTCCTACGAGCAGTACTTC. Protein sequence: CARSCPLAGGSYEQYF.

As for this clone: Other DNA sequences within the sample encode an identical CDR3. The V and J genes are TRBV9 and TRBJ1-1, with D unresolved. CDR1 and CDR2 from the germline V gene are SGDLS and YYNGEE. The CDR3 length is 13 residues. V was pared by 0 bases and J by 4 bases, with 7 bases between. Written as DNA, the CDR3 is TGTGCCAGCAGCGTAGGAGGGAGCACTGAAGCTTTCTTT. Protein: CASSVGGSTEAFF.

This CDR3 reads CASSPSFHEQFF. CDR3 in DNA: TGTGCCAGCAGCCCCTCGTTTCATGAGCAGTTCTTC. The chain couples TRBV4-2 to TRBJ2-1; D call uncertain. The CDR3 is made up of 12 amino acids. Germline CDR1 LGHNA, CDR2 YNFKEQ. V shed 4 bases and J shed 8 bases, with 9 bases lying between them.

The V gene is TRBV5-1, the J gene TRBJ2-3; D unresolved. CDR3 length: 12 residues. Germline lookup yields CDR1 SGHRS and CDR2 YFSETQ. Trimming cost V 0 bases and J 5 bases, with 4 bases left between them. The CDR3 DNA sequence: TGCGCCAGCAGCTTGGCAGAAGATACGCAGTATTTT. Translated, it gives CASSLAEDTQYF.

V usage is TRBV14 and J usage is TRBJ1-1; TRBD1 agrees at 10 bases. Germline-derived CDR1 and CDR2 are SGHDN and FVKESK. Trimming at V came to 1 base and at J to 3 bases, leaving 2 bases not matched to a gene. This CDR3 is 15 amino acids long. The CDR3 DNA follows: TGTGCCAGCAGCCAAGGACAGGGGGCATACACTGAAGCTTTCTTT. This sequence encodes CASSQGQGAYTEAFF.

The V gene is TRBV23-1, the J gene TRBJ1-5; a weak D match, TRBD1 (6 bases). TRBV23-1 is given ORF status, its function remaining uncertain. V gave up 2 bases and J gave up 3 bases, with 14 bases separating them. This CDR3 is built from 16 residues. The CDR3 nucleotides read TGCGCCAGCAGTCAACGCGGACAGAGTGACAATCAGCCCCAGCATTTT. Translating gives CASSQRGQSDNQPQHF.

The J gene is TRBJ2-1, the V gene TRBV6-5, with 7 bases that match TRBD2. CDR3 length equals 14 residues. Trimming at V came to 5 bases and at J to 5 bases, leaving 6 bases not matched to a gene. Germline V gene data show CDR1 as MNHEY and CDR2 as SVGAGI. CDR3: CASSRGLPDNEQFF. The CDR3, as DNA: TGTGCCAGCAGTAGGGGACTACCTGACAATGAGCAGTTCTTC.

The chain links TRBV28 to TRBJ1-4; 7 nucleotides line up with TRBD1. The junction had 10 bases not matched to a gene; V was cut back by 5 bases and J by 4 bases. The length of the CDR3 is 16 residues. Germline V gene sequence: CDR1 MDHEN, CDR2 SYDVKM. This CDR3 reads CASSPQGGGVNEKLFF. DNA of the CDR3: TGTGCCAGCAGTCCCCAAGGAGGGGGCGTTAATGAAAAACTGTTTTTT.

This clone came up once. The chain recombines TRBV5-1 with TRBJ1-1; D is possibly TRBD1 (6 bases). CDR1 is SGHRS, CDR2 YFSETQ, per germline. CDR3 length equals 15 residues. Deletions cut 0 bases from V and 4 bases from J, with 13 bases between. CDR3 region: CASSLDPGGATEAFF. Written as DNA, the CDR3 is TGCGCCAGCAGCTTGGATCCTGGGGGGGCCACTGAAGCTTTCTTT.

The chain has TRBV10-3 and TRBJ2-7; 10 positions match TRBD1. V lost 7 bases and J lost 5; bases outside the gene matches: 8. From germline, CDR1 is ENHRY and CDR2 SYGVKD. This CDR3 is 14 amino acids long. The CDR3 DNA follows: TGTGCCATCACCCCGGGACAGGGGATCCACGAGCAGTACTTC. Protein: CAITPGQGIHEQYF.

The chain uses TRBV28 and TRBJ2-5, with 10 bases aligning to TRBD1. This CDR3 is built from 14 residues. Trimming at V came to 7 bases and at J to 5 bases, leaving 7 bases not matched to a gene. Germline V gene sequence: CDR1 MDHEN, CDR2 SYDVKM. DNA for the CDR3: TGTGCCAGCAACCGACAGGGGGCGGGGGAGACCCAGTACTTC. It encodes CASNRQGAGETQYF.

This clone was recorded once. The chain links TRBV6-5 to TRBJ1-1, with a tentative D call TRBD1 (5 bases). Germline values: CDR1 MNHEY, CDR2 SVGAGI. The ends were cut back, 6 bases at V and 5 bases at J, with 19 bases in the middle. CDR3 length equals 15 residues. CDR3 protein: CASSPPGGSWTEAFF. CDR3 bases: TGTGCCAGCAGCCCTCCCGGGGGATCTTGGACTGAAGCTTTCTTT.

The V and J genes are TRBV5-4 and TRBJ2-2, with D hard to call. This CDR3 has 15 residues. Looked up from germline, CDR1 is SGHNT and CDR2 is YYREEE (reference sequence). V was clipped by 7 bases and J by 1 base, with 14 bases between them. CDR3 loop: CASATWSENTGELFF. In DNA form, the CDR3 reads TGTGCCAGCGCCACGTGGAGCGAGAACACCGGGGAGCTGTTTTTT.

CDR3 residues: CASSLRGGQETQYF. CDR3 bases: TGTGCCAGCAGTCTTCGGGGGGGCCAAGAGACCCAGTACTTC. The chain carries TRBV28 and TRBJ2-5; 8 nucleotides match TRBD2. Germline V CDR1 and CDR2: MDHEN, SYDVKM. The length of the CDR3 is 14 residues. The V gene end was trimmed by 5 bases and the J gene end by 1 base; junction bases not matched to a gene: 3. The whole variable domain, remainder taken from reference TRBV28 and TRBJ2-5, is DVKVTQSSRYLVKRTGEKVFLECVQDMDHENMFWYRQDPGLGLRLIYFSYDVKMKEKGDIPEGYSVSREKKERFSLILESASTNQTSMYLCASSLRGGQETQYFGPGTRLLVL.